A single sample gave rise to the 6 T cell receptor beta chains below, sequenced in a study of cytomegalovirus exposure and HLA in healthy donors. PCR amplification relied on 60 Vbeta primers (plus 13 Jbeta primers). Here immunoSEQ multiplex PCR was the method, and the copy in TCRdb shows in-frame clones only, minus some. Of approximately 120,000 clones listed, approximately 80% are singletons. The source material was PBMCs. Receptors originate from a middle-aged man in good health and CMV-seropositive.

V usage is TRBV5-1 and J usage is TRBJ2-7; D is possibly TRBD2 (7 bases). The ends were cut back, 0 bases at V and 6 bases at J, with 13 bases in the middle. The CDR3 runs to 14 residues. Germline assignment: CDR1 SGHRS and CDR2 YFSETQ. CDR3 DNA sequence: TGCGCCAGCAGCTTGGTGATAGGGGGGGTCGAGCAGTACTTC. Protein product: CASSLVIGGVEQYF. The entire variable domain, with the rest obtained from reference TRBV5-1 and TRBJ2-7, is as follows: KAGVTQTPRYLIKTRGQQVTLSCSPISGHRSVSWYQQTPGQGLQFLFEYFSETQRNKGNFPGRFSGRQFSNSRSEMNVSTLELGDSALYLCASSLVIGGVEQYFGPGTRLTVT.

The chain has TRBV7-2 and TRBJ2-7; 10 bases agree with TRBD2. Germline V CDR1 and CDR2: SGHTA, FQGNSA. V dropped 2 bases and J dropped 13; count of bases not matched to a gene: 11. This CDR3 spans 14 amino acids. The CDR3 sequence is CASSLFGLAASYYF. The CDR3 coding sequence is TGTGCCAGCAGCTTATTCGGACTAGCGGCTTCTTACTACTTC.

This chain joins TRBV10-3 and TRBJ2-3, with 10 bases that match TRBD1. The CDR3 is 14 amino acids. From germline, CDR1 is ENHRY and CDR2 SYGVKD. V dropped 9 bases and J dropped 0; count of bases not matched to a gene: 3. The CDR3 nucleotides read TGTGCCATTGGGACAGGGGCCAGCACAGATACGCAGTATTTT. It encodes CAIGTGASTDTQYF.

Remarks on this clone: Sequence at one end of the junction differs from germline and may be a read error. This CDR3 is CASSPWQGLSGANVLTF. The DNA of the CDR3 is TGTGCTAGCAGCCCCTGGCAGGGCCTGAGTGGGGCCAACGTCCTGACTTTC. The chain combines TRBV7-7 with TRBJ2-6; tentatively, D is TRBD1 (5 bases). CDR1 is SSHAT and CDR2 is FNYEAQ in the germline V gene (reference sequence). This CDR3 is 17 amino acids long.

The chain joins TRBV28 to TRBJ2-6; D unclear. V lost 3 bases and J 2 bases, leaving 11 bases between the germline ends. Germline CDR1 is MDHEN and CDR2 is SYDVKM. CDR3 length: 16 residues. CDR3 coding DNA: TGTGCCAGCAGTTTCTCGGCAGGAACTGGGGCCAACGTCCTGACTTTC. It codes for CASSFSAGTGANVLTF.

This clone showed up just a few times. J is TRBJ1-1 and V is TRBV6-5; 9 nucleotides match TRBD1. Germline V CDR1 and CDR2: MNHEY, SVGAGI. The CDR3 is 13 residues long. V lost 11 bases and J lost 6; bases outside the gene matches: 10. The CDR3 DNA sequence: TGTGCCGGGGGGGGACAGGGCCCTTCTGAAGCTTTCTTT. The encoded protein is CAGGGQGPSEAFF.